The rows below give T cell receptor beta chains drawn from one sample of a study of Graves' ophthalmopathy and Graves' hyperthyroidism. Via MiXCR, TCRdb re-called the multiplex PCR reads, giving one row per CDR3 protein. The table lists about 370,000 distinct CDR3 sequences, around 19% of them singletons. The material sequenced was peripheral blood. These TCRs come from a woman between 18 and 29 years old with Graves' ophthalmopathy. Both conserved end residues are part of each CDR3. D genes are given only for firm matches. Clone size is not always given. Where it is, it says once, few, many or a class for expanded clones.

clone size: many
D gene: NA
V gene: TRBV6-5
J gene: TRBJ1-5
CDR3 protein: CASTGGYSNQPQHF

clone size: many
D gene: NA
V gene: TRBV6-1
J gene: TRBJ2-3
CDR3 protein: CASRRPREDTQYF

clone size: many
D gene: TRBD2
V gene: TRBV29-1
J gene: TRBJ2-5
CDR3 protein: CSGASGETQYF

clone size: NA
D gene: TRBD1
V gene: TRBV12-3/TRBV12-4
J gene: TRBJ2-4
CDR3 protein: CASSRPDRGPRNIQYF

clone size: many
D gene: NA
V gene: TRBV2
J gene: TRBJ2-5
CDR3 protein: CASTGHSQETQYF

clone size: many
D gene: TRBD1
V gene: TRBV7-8
J gene: TRBJ2-2
CDR3 protein: CASSDRATGELFF

clone size: many
D gene: TRBD2
V gene: TRBV7-2
J gene: TRBJ2-5
CDR3 protein: CASSLGLAGDLQETQYF

clone size: many
D gene: NA
V gene: TRBV6-5
J gene: TRBJ2-4
CDR3 protein: CASSSHGVRENIQYF

clone size: many
D gene: NA
V gene: TRBV28
J gene: TRBJ1-1
CDR3 protein: CASSSTLGTEAFF

clone size: many
D gene: TRBD1
V gene: TRBV10-3
J gene: TRBJ1-5
CDR3 protein: CATGTGVDQPQHF

clone size: many
D gene: NA
V gene: TRBV2
J gene: TRBJ2-5
CDR3 protein: CASKRLHLSPQETQYF

clone size: many
D gene: NA
V gene: TRBV6-1
J gene: TRBJ1-5
CDR3 protein: CASRVRADSNQPQHF

clone size: many
D gene: NA
V gene: TRBV5-1
J gene: TRBJ1-1
CDR3 protein: CASSLEGVEAFF

clone size: NA
D gene: NA
V gene: TRBV6-2/TRBV6-3
J gene: TRBJ1-5
CDR3 protein: CASSGGGASQPQHF

clone size: many
D gene: NA
V gene: TRBV19
J gene: TRBJ2-2
CDR3 protein: CASSIRGSRRAGELFF

clone size: many
D gene: TRBD1
V gene: TRBV28
J gene: TRBJ1-2
CDR3 protein: CAHSRPTQGAGYTF

clone size: many
D gene: NA
V gene: TRBV20-1
J gene: TRBJ1-1
CDR3 protein: CSAPNRESEAFF

clone size: many
D gene: TRBD2
V gene: TRBV6-5
J gene: TRBJ2-7
CDR3 protein: CASGGLSLAGGNEQYF

clone size: NA
D gene: NA
V gene: TRBV28
J gene: TRBJ2-7
CDR3 protein: CASSTGTFYEQYF

clone size: many
D gene: NA
V gene: TRBV29-1
J gene: TRBJ1-1
CDR3 protein: CSVSHHTNTEAFF

clone size: many
D gene: TRBD1
V gene: TRBV28
J gene: TRBJ2-6
CDR3 protein: CASSSRDRGTGANVLTF

clone size: NA
D gene: TRBD2
V gene: TRBV28
J gene: TRBJ2-7
CDR3 protein: CASSLFGLAGGSSYEQYF

clone size: NA
D gene: TRBD1
V gene: TRBV19
J gene: TRBJ1-5
CDR3 protein: CASGDSFNQPQHF

clone size: NA
D gene: NA
V gene: TRBV5-1
J gene: TRBJ2-7
CDR3 protein: CASRQGSGYEQYF

clone size: many
D gene: TRBD1
V gene: TRBV20-1
J gene: TRBJ2-4
CDR3 protein: CSADGTVHNIQYF